The 19 T cell receptor beta chains given below trace back to one sample, sequenced in a study of spatial heterogeneity in lung cancer. This sample's time point: sample taken at primary tumor resection. Unsorted whole RNA from tumor, nontumor lung or frozen PBMC underwent sequencing. One entry per CDR3 protein results from TCRdb running MiXCR on the 5' RACE reads. The sample lists 7,500 to 8,000 distinct CDR3 sequences, 8.5% to 10% seen once, with about half in the top ten. The source material was PBMCs, sampled at surgery. The receptors shown here come from a male donor with early-stage non-small cell lung cancer.

In its sample, this clonotype was seen a few times. Found in a library prepared for alpha chains, this beta chain is an off-target read, and its abundance has little meaning. This chain joins TRBV6-2 or TRBV6-3 and TRBJ2-1; tentative D call: TRBD2 (5 bases). The CDR3 extends over 14 amino acids. Germline V CDR1 and CDR2: MNHEY, SVGEGT. Trimming took 6 bases from V and 8 from J, leaving 17 bases between them. The CDR3, as DNA: TGTGCCAGCAGAACCGTGGGAGTAGGGTATGAGCAGTTCTTC. Translation: CASRTVGVGYEQFF.

This clonotype was counted ten times or more. This beta chain came through as a stray read in a library set up for alpha chains, and its size says little. This chain connects TRBV27 to TRBJ1-1; D is ambiguous. V lost 6 bases to trimming and J lost 0 bases, with 8 bases between them. Germline V CDR1 and CDR2: MNHEY, SMNVEV (reference sequence). The length of the CDR3 is 13 residues. The CDR3 loop is CASRNTVNTEAFF. As DNA, the CDR3 is TGTGCCAGCAGAAATACAGTGAACACTGAAGCTTTCTTT.

The sample holds many counts of this clonotype. This beta chain is an off-target read within a library intended for alpha chains, so its frequency means little. The chain links TRBV5-4 to TRBJ1-5, with 9 nucleotides matching TRBD1. The germline V gene has CDR1 SGHNT and CDR2 YYREEE (reference sequence). The V and J ends lost 3 bases and 6 bases, in that order; junction bases with no gene match: 4. The length of the CDR3 is 14 residues. The CDR3 spells CASSSDRGGQPQHF. The DNA for the CDR3 is TGTGCCAGCAGCTCTGACAGGGGGGGTCAGCCCCAGCATTTT. Combining the CDR3 with reference TRBV5-4 and TRBJ1-5 gives the whole variable domain ETGVTQSPTHLIKTRGQQVTLRCSSQSGHNTVSWYQQALGQGPQFIFQYYREEENGRGNFPPRFSGLQFPNYSSELNVNALELDDSALYLCASSSDRGGQPQHFGDGTRLSIL.

This clonotype occurred a few times. With the library built for alpha chains, this beta chain is off target and its frequency is not meaningful. The J gene is TRBJ2-1, the V gene TRBV20-1, with D perhaps TRBD2 (5 bases). V lost 2 bases, J lost 8 bases, and 16 bases lay in between. The CDR3 consists of 14 residues. Germline V gives CDR1 DFQATT, CDR2 SNEGSKA (reference sequence). CDR3 residues: CSARTGSHLDEQFF. As DNA, the CDR3 is TGCAGTGCTAGAACGGGGTCTCATCTCGATGAGCAGTTCTTC.

This clonotype was seen repeatedly, ten times or more. Being off target in a library aimed at alpha chains, this beta chain has a size of little meaning. The J gene is TRBJ2-2, the V gene TRBV7-6, with 8 positions matching TRBD1. The CDR3 is 16 amino acids. The junction had 11 bases not matched to a gene; V was cut back by 4 bases and J by 7 bases. Germline CDR1 and CDR2: SGHVS and FNYEAQ. In DNA form, the CDR3 reads TGTGCCAGCAGCTCGCAACCAGGGGGCTCCTACGGGGAGCTGTTTTTT. Protein: CASSSQPGGSYGELFF.

The table lists this clonotype with many counts. This beta chain is off target for a library built for alpha chains, so its abundance means little. The rearrangement links TRBV12-5 to TRBJ2-7, with D perhaps matching TRBD1 (5 bases). The germline CDR1 and CDR2 sequences are LGHNT and FRNRAP. This CDR3 spans 14 amino acids. V shed 7 bases and J shed 5 bases, with 18 bases lying between them. CDR3 in DNA: TGTGCTAGTGCCGAATCAGGGATTCTACACGAGCAGTACTTC. Protein sequence: CASAESGILHEQYF. Filled out from reference TRBV12-5 and TRBJ2-7, the complete variable domain reads DARVTQTPRHKVTEMGQEVTMRCQPILGHNTVFWYRQTMMQGLELLAYFRNRAPLDDSGMPKDRFSAEMPDATLATLKIQPSEPRDSAVYFCASAESGILHEQYFGPGTRLTVT.

This clonotype was seen many times. As an off-target read in a library built for alpha chains, this beta chain has a frequency of little significance. The chain employs TRBV18 and TRBJ1-5, with D perhaps TRBD1 (6 bases). The CDR3 consists of 15 residues. Germline V gene lookup returns CDR1 KGHSH and CDR2 LQKENI. V shed 3 bases and J shed 5 bases, with 14 bases lying between them. The DNA of the CDR3 is TGTGCCAGCTCACCGAGGGGGGGGCTCGATCAGCCCCAGCATTTT. The encoded protein is CASSPRGGLDQPQHF.

This clonotype appeared many times. For a library built for alpha chains, this beta chain is a stray read; little rests on its size. J is TRBJ1-4 and V is TRBV4-1, with TRBD1 identical over 7 bases. Germline CDR1 reads MGHRA; CDR2 reads YSYEKL. This CDR3 is built from 16 residues. J lost 0 bases, V lost 5 bases, and 6 bases had no gene match. The CDR3 spells CASSEGATATNEKLFF. The CDR3 DNA reads as TGCGCCAGCAGCGAGGGGGCGACGGCAACTAATGAAAAACTGTTTTTT.

Worth noting for this clonotype: With the library built for alpha chains, this beta chain is off target and its frequency is not meaningful. The V gene is TRBV5-6, the J gene TRBJ2-3; D gene unclear. This CDR3 is 14 amino acids long. Germline assignment: CDR1 SGHDT and CDR2 YYEEEE. V gave up 0 bases and J gave up 0 bases, with 5 bases separating them. CDR3 in amino acids: CASSLAGSTDTQYF. The CDR3 DNA is TGTGCCAGCAGCTTGGCCGGTAGCACAGATACGCAGTATTTT.

This clonotype has ten or more counts. This beta chain is a stray sequence in a library constructed for alpha chains; its clone size is not meaningful. CDR3 region: CASSLEYGNVVNEQFF. The CDR3, as DNA: TGCGCCAGCAGCTTGGAGTATGGGAATGTGGTCAATGAGCAGTTCTTC. This rearrangement joins TRBV5-1 to TRBJ2-1; D not resolved. Looked up from germline, CDR1 is SGHRS and CDR2 is YFSETQ. The V and J ends lost 0 bases and 6 bases respectively, with 16 bases between them. The length of the CDR3 is 16 residues.

This clonotype has only a few counts. This beta chain appears as a stray read in a library generated for alpha chains; its size is not informative. V and J are TRBV30 and TRBJ2-2; weak D call: TRBD1 (6 bases). This CDR3 contains 15 residues. V dropped 2 bases and J dropped 1 base, with 11 bases sitting between them. Germline V CDR1 and CDR2: GTSNPN, SVGIG (reference sequence). DNA for the CDR3: TGTGCCTGGAGTCCTTTGACAGGGAACACCGGGGAGCTGTTTTTT. Encoded protein: CAWSPLTGNTGELFF.

This clonotype occurred many times. A library prepared for alpha chains yielded this beta chain as an off-target read; its size is of little meaning. This chain links TRBV4-3 with TRBJ1-5, with D perhaps matching TRBD1 (5 bases). From germline, CDR1 is LGHNA and CDR2 YSLEER. This CDR3 is built from 15 residues. V gave up 4 bases and J gave up 1 base, with 11 bases separating them. CDR3 region: CASSPGGGSNQPQHF. The CDR3 region has the DNA TGCGCCAGCAGCCCCGGGGGGGGGAGCAATCAGCCCCAGCATTTT.

This clonotype was counted many times. A library prepared for alpha chains yielded this beta chain as an off-target read; its size is of little meaning. The chain recombines TRBV12-3 or TRBV12-4 with TRBJ1-1; 8 bases match TRBD1. This CDR3 region has 14 residues. With 3 bases clipped from V and 6 bases from J, the junction kept 6 bases outside the gene matches. The CDR3 sequence is CASSFLQGGAEAFF. The CDR3 DNA follows: TGTGCCAGCAGTTTCTTACAGGGGGGCGCTGAAGCTTTCTTT.

This clonotype was detected many times. Being off target in a library aimed at alpha chains, this beta chain has a size of little meaning. V gene TRBV6-5 combines with J gene TRBJ2-7; TRBD2 matches 14 bases. The CDR3 is 13 amino acids. After removal of 5 bases from V and 11 bases from J, the junction contained 5 bases not matched to a gene. The germline CDR1 and CDR2 sequences are MNHEY and SVGAGI. CDR3 loop: CASSPGTSGRKYF. CDR3 DNA: TGTGCCAGCAGTCCGGGGACTAGCGGGAGAAAGTACTTC.

This clonotype is medium-sized within its sample. Being off target in a library aimed at alpha chains, this beta chain has a size of little meaning. The V and J genes are TRBV3-1 and TRBJ1-1; no firm D call. V was shortened by 0 bases and J by 8 bases, with 13 bases between the two germline ends. Germline CDR1 LGHDT, CDR2 YNNKEL (reference sequence). The CDR3 covers 14 residues. The CDR3 DNA follows: TGTGCCAGCAGCCAAGATATTCTTTTCCGGGAAGCTTTCTTT. Its translation is CASSQDILFREAFF.

This clonotype occurred many times. The size of this beta chain means little, since it is a stray read in a library made for alpha chains. This chain uses TRBV20-1 with TRBJ2-3; weak D call: TRBD1 (5 bases). Germline CDR1 and CDR2: DFQATT and SNEGSKA (reference sequence). Trimming took 0 bases from V and 1 from J, leaving 23 bases between them. CDR3 length: 19 amino acids. CDR3 sequence reads: CSAREPNWADTQRTDTQYF. Written as DNA, the CDR3 is TGCAGTGCTAGAGAGCCAAACTGGGCGGACACCCAACGCACAGATACGCAGTATTTT.

This clonotype was counted many times. Since it is a stray read in a library aimed at alpha chains, this beta chain has a size that is not meaningful. This chain connects TRBV10-3 to TRBJ2-1; D call uncertain. Germline CDR1 is ENHRY and CDR2 is SYGVKD. V gave up 1 base and J gave up 9 bases, with 7 bases separating them. The CDR3 is made up of 12 amino acids. The CDR3 DNA follows: TGTGCCATCAGTGAGTGGGGTGCTGAGCAGTTCTTC. This gives the protein CAISEWGAEQFF.

This clonotype appeared many times. A library prepared for alpha chains yielded this beta chain as an off-target read; its size is of little meaning. The chain joins TRBV28 to TRBJ1-2; weak D call: TRBD1 (6 bases). V was shortened by 2 bases and J by 4 bases, with 14 bases between the two germline ends. The CDR3 consists of 15 residues. Looked up from germline, CDR1 is MDHEN and CDR2 is SYDVKM. Here the CDR3 reads CASSLQGPDIYGYTF. As DNA, the CDR3 is TGTGCCAGCAGTTTACAGGGGCCCGACATCTATGGCTACACCTTC.

Many counts were recorded for this clonotype. Since it is a stray read in a library aimed at alpha chains, this beta chain has a size that is not meaningful. J is TRBJ2-5 and V is TRBV29-1; tentative D call: TRBD2 (6 bases). V lost 7 bases and J 2 bases, leaving 20 bases between the germline ends. Germline CDR1 and CDR2: SQVTM and ANQGSEA. The CDR3 extends over 15 amino acids. CDR3: CSADPYPGLQETQYF. CDR3 DNA: TGCAGCGCCGACCCGTACCCCGGACTACAAGAGACCCAGTACTTC.